A single sample gave rise to the 16 T cell receptor beta chains below, sequenced in a study of identical twins. TCRdb fed the 5' RACE reads into MiXCR, producing one record per CDR3 protein. The repertoire holds around 530,000 distinct CDR3 sequences, 13% to 15% seen once, with less than 0.5% in the top ten. This sample also belongs to another study, concerning yellow fever vaccine responses in identical twins.

Sequencing input: CD4+ T cells sorted from blood. Receptors originate from a young woman in good health.

This clonotype was counted between two and nine times. The V gene is TRBV19, the J gene TRBJ1-5; possibly TRBD1 for D (6 bases). Trimming cost V 5 bases and J 4 bases, with 18 bases left between them. Germline V gives CDR1 LNHDA, CDR2 SQIVND (reference sequence). The CDR3 is 16 residues long. The chain's CDR3 is CASSGPSAGVNQPQHF. The DNA for the CDR3 is TGTGCCAGTAGTGGGCCCTCGGCAGGGGTTAATCAGCCCCAGCATTTT.

The chain couples TRBV19 to TRBJ2-2; possible D gene TRBD1, 5 bases. The germline V gene encodes CDR1 LNHDA and CDR2 SQIVND (reference sequence). The V end lost 6 bases, the J end lost 4 bases, and 15 bases lay between the germline ends. CDR3 length equals 15 residues. CDR3 in amino acids: CASRVDQGATGELFF. In DNA form, the CDR3 reads TGTGCCAGTAGGGTTGACCAGGGTGCCACCGGGGAGCTGTTTTTT.

This clonotype came up a few times. In nucleotides, the CDR3 is TGCAGTGCTAGAGGGTCGCCTTCGCTCAATGAGCAGTTCTTC. Its translation: CSARGSPSLNEQFF. This chain uses TRBV20-1 with TRBJ2-1, with unresolved D. The CDR3 is made up of 14 amino acids. The germline V gene encodes CDR1 DFQATT and CDR2 SNEGSKA (reference sequence). Trimming took 1 base from V and 6 from J, leaving 13 bases between them.

This clonotype has more than one count but fewer than ten. The CDR3 DNA follows: TGTGCCAGCAGCTTACTGGGCGGAACAGAGAGCACAGATACGCAGTATTTT. Residues: CASSLLGGTESTDTQYF. This chain uses TRBV11-2 with TRBJ2-3; the D is unclear. The CDR3 runs 17 residues. Between the trimmed V and J ends, which lost 2 bases and 0 bases, there was a span of 15 bases. Looked up from germline, CDR1 is SGHAT and CDR2 is FQNNGV. Full variable domain (rest looked up from reference TRBV11-2 and TRBJ2-3): EAGVAQSPRYKIIEKRQSVAFWCNPISGHATLYWYQQILGQGPKLLIQFQNNGVVDDSQLPKDRFSAERLKGVDSTLKIQPAKLEDSAVYLCASSLLGGTESTDTQYFGPGTRLTVL.

This clonotype was seen a few times. This sequence joins TRBV5-1 and TRBJ1-1; TRBD1 is a possible D gene (6 bases). The CDR3 contains 13 residues. Germline CDR1 is SGHRS and CDR2 is YFSETQ. The germline V and J ends were trimmed by 6 bases and 1 base, with 10 bases remaining between them. In nucleotides, the CDR3 is TGCGCCAGCAACGAACAGGGGAACACTGAAGCTTTCTTT. It translates to CASNEQGNTEAFF.

J is TRBJ2-7 and V is TRBV5-6, with 7 bases lining up with TRBD1. The trim removed 2 bases at V and 3 bases at J, leaving 8 bases unmatched. The CDR3 loop spans 15 amino acids. The germline CDR1 and CDR2 sequences are SGHDT and YYEEEE. The CDR3 reads CASSFTGTVYYEQYF. DNA of the CDR3: TGTGCCAGCAGCTTCACCGGGACAGTATACTACGAGCAGTACTTC.

V gene TRBV27 combines with J gene TRBJ2-1, with a weak D call TRBD2 (5 bases). The V gene lost 5 bases and the J gene lost 6 bases, with 14 bases spanning the gap. The CDR3 extends over 14 amino acids. Germline lookup yields CDR1 MNHEY and CDR2 SMNVEV (reference sequence). The CDR3 sequence: CASSPTPGFNEQFF. DNA for the CDR3: TGTGCCAGCAGTCCCACCCCGGGGTTCAATGAGCAGTTCTTC.

In this sample, this clonotype turned up a few times. This chain joins TRBV6-5 and TRBJ2-7, with 9 bases lining up with TRBD1. CDR1 is MNHEY and CDR2 is SVGAGI in the germline V gene. The CDR3 runs 16 residues. The trim removed 4 bases at V and 0 bases at J, leaving 7 bases unmatched. In DNA form, the CDR3 reads TGTGCCAGCAGTTTCCACGGACAGGGGTCCTCCTACGAGCAGTACGTC. It codes for CASSFHGQGSSYEQYV.

This clonotype came up once. CDR3 sequence reads: CASSYGTSGINEQFF. The CDR3 DNA is TGTGCCAGCAGCTACGGGACTAGCGGGATCAATGAGCAGTTCTTC. The chain links TRBV7-3 to TRBJ2-1; 13 bases are shared with TRBD2. The CDR3 consists of 15 residues. CDR1 and CDR2 from the germline V gene are SGHTA and FQGTGA. J gave up 6 bases and V 4 bases, and 3 bases lay outside the gene matches.

The chain links TRBV9 to TRBJ2-3; 7 bases match TRBD1. This CDR3 spans 16 amino acids. Germline V gives CDR1 SGDLS, CDR2 YYNGEE. The V and J ends lost 3 bases and 2 bases, in that order; junction bases with no gene match: 9. CDR3 in DNA: TGTGCCAGCAGCGCCATCCCGGGACAGTACACAGATACGCAGTATTTT. This codes for CASSAIPGQYTDTQYF.

The sample holds a few counts of this clonotype. The V gene is TRBV24-1, the J gene TRBJ2-4; D is uncertain. V lost 7 bases, J lost 8 bases, and 17 bases lay in between. This CDR3 comprises 14 residues. Germline CDR1 reads KGHDR; CDR2 reads SFDVKD. As DNA, the CDR3 is TGTGCCACCAGCGGCAGTGGGTGGCAGGACATTCAGTACTTC. Translation: CATSGSGWQDIQYF.

This clonotype was picked up a small number of times. The V gene is TRBV20-1, the J gene TRBJ2-5; D unclear. V dropped 2 bases and J dropped 8 bases, with 6 bases sitting between them. The CDR3 contains 10 residues. From germline, CDR1 is DFQATT and CDR2 SNEGSKA (reference sequence). CDR3 DNA: TGCAGTGCTAGACTCGGAACCCAGTACTTC. Residues: CSARLGTQYF.

This clonotype has just a few counts. The J gene is TRBJ1-1, the V gene TRBV7-2; D might be TRBD1 (6 bases). Per germline, CDR1 SGHTA and CDR2 FQGNSA. Deletions cut 6 bases from V and 7 bases from J, with 18 bases between. This CDR3 is built from 14 residues. The CDR3 region has the DNA TGTGCCAGCAGTCCCAATCGACAGGTTAGTGAAGCTTTCTTT. Protein product: CASSPNRQVSEAFF.

This clonotype was seen a few times. The chain recombines TRBV25-1 with TRBJ1-2; 7 bases fit TRBD1. Losses at the gene ends were 6 bases for V and 0 bases for J; bases not matched to a gene: 7. The CDR3 runs to 15 residues. Germline values: CDR1 MGHDK, CDR2 SYGVNS. The CDR3 nucleotides read TGTGCCAGCAGGGAGTCCGGGACAGCTAACTATGGCTACACCTTC. Protein: CASRESGTANYGYTF.

The J gene is TRBJ2-2, the V gene TRBV20-1; tentatively, D is TRBD1 or TRBD2 (5 bases each). This CDR3 comprises 14 residues. Per the germline V gene, CDR1 is DFQATT and CDR2 is SNEGSKA (reference sequence). Trimming removed 0 bases at V and 4 bases at J, with 9 bases between. This CDR3 reads CSARDGGSTGELFF. The CDR3 DNA follows: TGCAGTGCTAGAGATGGGGGATCCACCGGGGAGCTGTTTTTT.

V is TRBV11-3 and J is TRBJ2-5; TRBD2 might be the D (5 bases). V dropped 5 bases and J dropped 7 bases, with 14 bases sitting between them. CDR3 length: 13 amino acids. Germline V gene sequence: CDR1 SGHNT, CDR2 YENEEA. CDR3 sequence reads: CASSLPPAGTQYF. The DNA for the CDR3 is TGTGCCAGCAGCCTCCCCCCGGCGGGGACCCAGTACTTC.